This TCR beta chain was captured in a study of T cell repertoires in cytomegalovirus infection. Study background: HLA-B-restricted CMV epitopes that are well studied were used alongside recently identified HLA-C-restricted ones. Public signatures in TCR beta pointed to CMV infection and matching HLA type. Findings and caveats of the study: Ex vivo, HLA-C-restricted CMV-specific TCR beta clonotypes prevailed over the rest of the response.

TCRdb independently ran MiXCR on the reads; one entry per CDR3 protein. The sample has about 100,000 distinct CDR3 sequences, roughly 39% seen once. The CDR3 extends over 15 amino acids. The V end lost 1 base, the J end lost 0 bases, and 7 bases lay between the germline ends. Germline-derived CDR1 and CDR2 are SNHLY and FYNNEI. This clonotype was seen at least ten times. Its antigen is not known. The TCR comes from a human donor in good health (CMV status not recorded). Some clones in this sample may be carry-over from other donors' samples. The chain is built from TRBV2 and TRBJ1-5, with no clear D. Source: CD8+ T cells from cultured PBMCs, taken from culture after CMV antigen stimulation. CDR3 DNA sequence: TGTGCCAGCAGTGAAGGATGGAGTAGCAATCAGCCCCAGCATTTT. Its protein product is CASSEGWSSNQPQHF.